This T cell receptor beta chain is drawn from a study of vaccination effects on CD4 cells after COVID-19. Background on the study: The median interval between the second dose and post-vaccine sampling was 72 days.

Sequencing was performed with immunoSEQ multiplex PCR; in TCRdb, only in-frame clones are kept and a portion is missing. The sample contains over 80,000 clones, under 80% of which appear only once. Study-wide findings and caveats: Small numbers of convalescent patients limited the study. It also lacked early post-infection timepoints.

About this clone itself: Its antigen is not known.

Sequencing was preceded by expansion of antigen-specific CD4+ T cells with viral peptide pools in the ViraFEST assay. Subsequent to 10 days of culture, CD4+ T cells were isolated. Participants were vaccinated with two doses of either the BNT162b2 or mRNA-1273 vaccine. Vaccinated participants had no history of SARS-CoV-2 infection and tested negative for nucleocapsid antibodies. Some 2.2 million PBMC per well received 10 IU/ml IL-2 and around 11 ug/ml peptides in culture. The CDR3 is made up of 15 amino acids. Trimming shortened V by 0 bases and J by 4 bases, and 12 bases separated the two germline ends. Germline CDR1 SGHVS, CDR2 FNYEAQ.

The sample in question was CD4+ T cells from PBMCs cultured with HCoV-OC43 spike peptides, obtained after COVID-19 vaccination. Subset: HCoV-OC43 spike overlapping peptide pool stimulation. The J gene is TRBJ1-2, the V gene TRBV7-6; D unclear. The receptor's source is a human donor who received a COVID-19 vaccine. The CDR3 reads CASSLAEGSGYGYTF. The CDR3 nucleotides are TGTGCCAGCAGCTTAGCGGAGGGTTCAGGCTATGGCTACACCTTC.